This T cell receptor beta chain was captured by sequencing in a study of neurological immune-mediated disorders. As for the study in general: In a group of around 34 multiple sclerosis patients, roughly 31 had the relapsing-remitting type and 3 had the secondary progressive type.

This clonotype was observed a handful of times. No antigen is known for it. The study, taken as a whole, reports: Because no CDR3 amino acid sequences were shared across subjects by expanded clones, private repertoires were suggested in all groups.

Unsorted libraries were prepared from 2 million PBMCs that had been stored at -80 C. This CDR3 spans 15 amino acids. Losses at the gene ends were 6 bases for V and 1 base for J; bases not matched to a gene: 5. The germline gives CDR1 LNHDA, CDR2 SQIVND (reference sequence). The making of cDNA relied on 5'RACE with 10-nucleotide random UMIs. TCRdb recomputed calls from the 5' RACE reads with MiXCR, one row per CDR3 protein. This sample carries about 66,000 distinct CDR3 sequences, 4.5% to 5.5% of them seen once, and the ten largest clones take 6.5% to 7.5%. The TCR comes from a young man with multiple sclerosis. The sequenced sample consisted of PBMCs. The chain is built from TRBV19 and TRBJ1-1, with 10 bases aligning to TRBD1. The CDR3 loop reads CASSSTGGSNTEAFF. CDR3 DNA: TGTGCCAGTAGCTCGACAGGGGGCTCGAACACTGAAGCTTTCTTT. Together with reference TRBV19 and TRBJ1-1, the CDR3 gives the full variable domain: DGGITQSPKYLFRKEGQNVTLSCEQNLNHDAMYWYRQDPGQGLRLIYYSQIVNDFQKGDIAEGYSVSREKKESFPLTVTSAQKNPTAFYLCASSSTGGSNTEAFFGQGTRLTVV.